The 31 T cell receptor beta chains listed next were all sequenced from one sample in a study of T cell changes during pregnancy in multiple sclerosis. Assay: immunoSEQ multiplex PCR; the TCRdb copy retains only in-frame clones and omits some. The sample records some 83,000 clones, around 90% being singletons. Sequencing used PBMCs, obtained in the first trimester of pregnancy. These TCRs come from a female donor in good health, serving as a control in a pregnancy study. Some clones in this sample may be carry-over from other donors' samples.

The rearrangement uses TRBV28 and TRBJ1-1; the match to TRBD1 covers 8 bases. The CDR3 runs 13 residues. Trimming took 6 bases from V and 1 from J; bases not matched to a gene: 1. Germline values: CDR1 MDHEN, CDR2 SYDVKM. Here the CDR3 reads CASRQGGNTEAFF. In DNA form, the CDR3 reads TGTGCCAGCAGACAGGGGGGGAACACTGAAGCTTTCTTT.

The chain has TRBV19 and TRBJ1-1; 7 nucleotides agree with TRBD1. This CDR3 region has 16 residues. Trimming removed 3 bases from V and 3 bases from J; junction bases left unmatched: 10. Germline assignment: CDR1 LNHDA and CDR2 SQIVND (reference sequence). The CDR3 region is CASSILQGFVYTEAFF. The CDR3 DNA reads TGTGCCAGTAGTATCCTACAGGGGTTCGTTTACACTGAAGCTTTCTTT.

V usage is TRBV6-5 and J usage is TRBJ2-5; D is possibly TRBD1 (7 bases). This CDR3 is built from 15 residues. With 8 bases removed from V and 5 bases from J, the gap between germline ends came to 21 bases. The V gene's germline CDR1 is MNHEY and CDR2 SVGAGI. This CDR3 reads CASGRDGGGGETQYF. CDR3 bases: TGTGCCAGCGGAAGGGATGGAGGGGGCGGGGAGACCCAGTACTTC.

The chain uses TRBV4-3 and TRBJ1-4, with a weak D call TRBD1 (6 bases). Trimming removed 1 base at V and 8 bases at J, with 14 bases between. The CDR3 is 15 amino acids. Germline V gene data show CDR1 as LGHNA and CDR2 as YSLEER. DNA of the CDR3: TGCGCCAGCAGCCAAGGAGGGGGGGGCAGGGAAAAACTGTTTTTT. It encodes CASSQGGGGREKLFF.

J is TRBJ2-5 and V is TRBV10-3, with 10 bases aligning to TRBD1. The length of the CDR3 is 15 residues. V was pared by 5 bases and J by 3 bases, with 6 bases of the junction left unmatched. Germline CDR1 is ENHRY and CDR2 is SYGVKD. Here the CDR3 reads CAISTSGTGEETQYF. DNA of the CDR3: TGTGCCATCAGTACGTCCGGGACAGGGGAAGAGACCCAGTACTTC.

V usage is TRBV11-2 and J usage is TRBJ2-3, with D possibly matching TRBD2 (5 bases). Looked up from germline, CDR1 is SGHAT and CDR2 is FQNNGV. This CDR3 has 15 amino acids. V was pared by 5 bases and J by 4 bases, with 16 bases between. Here the CDR3 reads CASSRTTGNPDTQYF. As DNA, the CDR3 is TGTGCCAGCAGCCGAACGACGGGGAACCCAGATACGCAGTATTTT.

The chain employs TRBV28 and TRBJ2-1; 15 bases line up with TRBD2. CDR3 length: 17 residues. From germline, CDR1 is MDHEN and CDR2 SYDVKM. Germline trimming cut 5 bases from V and 8 bases from J; bases unmatched to any gene: 10. CDR3 coding DNA: TGTGCCAGCAGTCACCCCGGGACTAGCGGGAGGATGGATGAGCAGTTCTTC. Translation: CASSHPGTSGRMDEQFF.

The V and J genes are TRBV2 and TRBJ1-2; 7 bases line up with TRBD1. The CDR3 runs to 14 residues. Germline CDR1 SNHLY, CDR2 FYNNEI. V lost 6 bases to trimming and J lost 3 bases; unmatched junction nucleotides: 7. In DNA, the CDR3 is TGTGCCAGCAGCGCAGGGGGAATTCACTATGGCTACACCTTC. Encoded protein: CASSAGGIHYGYTF. The full variable domain, rest sourced from reference TRBV2 and TRBJ1-2, is EPEVTQTPSHQVTQMGQEVILRCVPISNHLYFYWYRQILGQKVEFLVSFYNNEISEKSEIFDDQFSVERPDGSNFTLKIRSTKLEDSAMYFCASSAGGIHYGYTFGSGTRLTVV.

The chain couples TRBV7-6 to TRBJ2-2; D is ambiguous. This CDR3 has 13 amino acids. Germline-derived CDR1 and CDR2 are SGHVS and FNYEAQ. Trimming took off 5 bases at V and 3 bases at J, with 7 bases between the two ends. The DNA for the CDR3 is TGTGCCAGCAGCGCCGACTACACCGGGGAGCTGTTTTTT. Protein sequence: CASSADYTGELFF. The variable domain in full, with the rest retrieved from reference TRBV7-6 and TRBJ2-2, is GAGVSQSPRYKVTKRGQDVALRCDPISGHVSLYWYRQALGQGPEFLTYFNYEAQQDKSGLPNDRFSAERPEGSISTLTIQRTEQRDSAMYRCASSADYTGELFFGEGSRLTVL.

The chain has TRBV27 and TRBJ1-1; no definite D call. Germline assignment: CDR1 MNHEY and CDR2 SMNVEV (reference sequence). This CDR3 region has 16 residues. The V end was cut by 5 bases, the J end by 1 base, with 17 bases between. This chain's CDR3 is CASSPRRSATNTEAFF. In nucleotides, the CDR3 is TGTGCCAGCAGTCCCCGGAGGTCTGCGACGAACACTGAAGCTTTCTTT.

The gene calls are TRBV6-5 and TRBJ1-1; D remains unclear. From germline, CDR1 is MNHEY and CDR2 SVGAGI. This CDR3 has 12 amino acids. Trimming took off 6 bases at V and 11 bases at J, with 16 bases between the two ends. DNA for the CDR3: TGTGCCAGCAGGATAAATTTACCGGTGGCTTTCTTT. It specifies CASRINLPVAFF.

The chain carries TRBV7-3 and TRBJ2-1; TRBD1 aligns across 8 bases. The CDR3 has 13 residues. V lost 3 bases to trimming and J lost 9 bases; unmatched junction nucleotides: 4. Germline lookup yields CDR1 SGHTA and CDR2 FQGTGA. CDR3 sequence: CASSFRQGSEQFF. CDR3 in DNA: TGTGCCAGCAGCTTCCGACAGGGGAGTGAGCAGTTCTTC.

The CDR3 protein is CASSLDRERGEQYF. For the CDR3, the DNA is TGCGCCAGCAGCTTGGACAGGGAACGAGGCGAGCAGTACTTC. The chain carries TRBV5-1 and TRBJ2-7; tentative D call: TRBD1 (6 bases). V lost 0 bases to trimming and J lost 6 bases, with 13 bases between them. The CDR3 sequence is 14 residues long. Germline CDR1 is SGHRS and CDR2 is YFSETQ.

The chain joins TRBV18 to TRBJ1-2; 7 nucleotides line up with TRBD1. Per germline, CDR1 KGHSH and CDR2 LQKENI. V shed 2 bases, J shed 4 bases, and the junction held 7 bases outside the gene matches. The CDR3 consists of 15 residues. DNA of the CDR3: TGTGCCAGCTCACCAGCAGGGGGAGAGTTCTATGGCTACACCTTC. Translated, it gives CASSPAGGEFYGYTF.

The chain links TRBV23-1 to TRBJ2-2, with 13 bases aligning to TRBD2. TRBV23-1 is flagged as an ORF with uncertain function. The CDR3 has 15 residues. J was trimmed by 5 bases and V by 9 bases; bases with no gene match: 6. This CDR3 reads CASRLAGGRTGELFF. The CDR3 bases are TGCGCCAGTCGACTAGCGGGGGGACGGACCGGGGAGCTGTTTTTT.

The chain couples TRBV14 to TRBJ2-3; D might be TRBD2 (6 bases). The CDR3 runs 16 residues. Germline CDR1 SGHDN, CDR2 FVKESK. Deletions cut 4 bases from V and 3 bases from J, with 17 bases between. The CDR3 DNA reads TGTGCCAGCAGCCCACCTCCGGAGGGCCGGACAGATACGCAGTATTTT. Its protein is CASSPPPEGRTDTQYF.

This rearrangement joins TRBV16 to TRBJ2-1, with D perhaps matching TRBD1 (6 bases). Trimming stripped 3 bases from V and 6 bases from J, with 12 bases between. Germline lookup yields CDR1 KGHSY and CDR2 FQNENV. This CDR3 is 14 amino acids long. CDR3 sequence (DNA): TGTGCCAGCAGCCACCCGGGACAAATCAATGAGCAGTTCTTC. It is translated as CASSHPGQINEQFF.

This sequence joins TRBV23-1 and TRBJ2-7, with a weak D call TRBD2 (6 bases). TRBV23-1 has ORF status, its function being uncertain. The length of the CDR3 is 13 residues. V lost 9 bases to trimming and J lost 3 bases, with 15 bases between them. The CDR3 loop reads CASAVEGYYEQYF. The CDR3 nucleotides read TGCGCCAGTGCGGTGGAGGGATACTACGAGCAGTACTTC.

The genes are TRBV5-1 and TRBJ1-2, with 8 nucleotides matching TRBD1. V shed 5 bases and J 8 bases; nucleotides not matched to a gene: 11. CDR1 is SGHRS and CDR2 is YFSETQ in the germline V gene. The CDR3 totals 14 residues. The CDR3 is CASRPGTGASGYTF. CDR3 DNA: TGCGCCAGCAGGCCCGGGACAGGAGCCTCCGGCTACACCTTC.

V is TRBV6-1 and J is TRBJ1-2; TRBD1 might be the D (5 bases). The germline V and J ends were trimmed by 1 base and 4 bases, with 13 bases remaining between them. The V gene's germline CDR1 is MNHNS and CDR2 SASEGT. The CDR3 is 15 amino acids. The CDR3 sequence: CASSEGQGLGYGYTF. The DNA of the CDR3 is TGTGCCAGCAGTGAAGGGCAGGGTCTCGGCTATGGCTACACCTTC.

The genes are TRBV10-2 and TRBJ2-1, with 10 bases lining up with TRBD2. Germline CDR1 is WSHSY and CDR2 is SAAADI. The V gene end was trimmed by 3 bases and the J gene end by 4 bases; junction bases not matched to a gene: 0. The CDR3 length is 14 residues. The CDR3 is CASSEAGGYNEQFF. For the CDR3, the DNA is TGCGCCAGCAGTGAAGCGGGAGGGTACAATGAGCAGTTCTTC.

The rearrangement uses TRBV19 and TRBJ1-2; 8 bases map to TRBD1. Germline CDR1 is LNHDA and CDR2 is SQIVND (reference sequence). CDR3 length: 14 residues. V lost 3 bases, J lost 12 bases, and 12 bases stayed unmatched. CDR3: CASSIGDRSGADTF. The CDR3, as DNA: TGTGCCAGTAGTATCGGGGACAGGTCCGGGGCCGACACCTTC.

This chain uses TRBV5-4 with TRBJ2-7; 8 bases line up with TRBD2. V dropped 3 bases and J dropped 0; count of bases not matched to a gene: 5. This CDR3 has 15 amino acids. The V gene's germline CDR1 is SGHNT and CDR2 YYREEE (reference sequence). Written as DNA, the CDR3 is TGTGCCAGCAGCTCACCGGGACTAGACTCCTACGAGCAGTACTTC. As protein: CASSSPGLDSYEQYF.

The rearrangement joins TRBV9 to TRBJ2-5, with 8 nucleotides matching TRBD2. The V gene's germline CDR1 is SGDLS and CDR2 YYNGEE. The CDR3 covers 13 residues. V lost 0 bases, J lost 5 bases, and 0 bases stayed unmatched. CDR3 sequence (DNA): TGTGCCAGCAGCGTAGCGGGGGGGGAGACCCAGTACTTC. This translates into CASSVAGGETQYF.

The V call is TRBV28, the J call TRBJ2-5; D perhaps matches TRBD1 (5 bases). Germline assignment: CDR1 MDHEN and CDR2 SYDVKM. CDR3 length: 13 amino acids. The V end was cut by 6 bases, the J end by 5 bases, with 13 bases between. CDR3 sequence: CASSPGSRETQYF. The CDR3 DNA follows: TGTGCCAGCAGCCCAGGGTCACGGGAGACCCAGTACTTC. The full variable domain, in which reference TRBV28 and TRBJ2-5 provide the parts outside the CDR3, is DVKVTQSSRYLVKRTGEKVFLECVQDMDHENMFWYRQDPGLGLRLIYFSYDVKMKEKGDIPEGYSVSREKKERFSLILESASTNQTSMYLCASSPGSRETQYFGPGTRLLVL.

The chain joins TRBV19 to TRBJ2-2; 8 bases map to TRBD1. Germline lookup yields CDR1 LNHDA and CDR2 SQIVND (reference sequence). The CDR3 spans 15 residues. V shed 6 bases, J shed 1 base, and the junction held 4 bases outside the gene matches. CDR3 loop: CASSPGTGNTGELFF. Written as DNA, the CDR3 is TGTGCCAGTAGCCCCGGGACAGGGAACACCGGGGAGCTGTTTTTT.

The chain links TRBV18 to TRBJ2-1; 7 bases are shared with TRBD1. CDR3 length equals 13 residues. Germline CDR1 and CDR2: KGHSH and LQKENI. The V gene end was trimmed by 6 bases and the J gene end by 8 bases; junction bases not matched to a gene: 7. The CDR3 region has the DNA TGTGCCAGCTCCCCGGGACAGAACGATGAGCAGTTCTTC. Its protein product is CASSPGQNDEQFF.

The V gene is TRBV29-1, the J gene TRBJ2-7, with D perhaps matching TRBD2 (6 bases). Trimming stripped 5 bases from V and 2 bases from J, with 10 bases between. Germline assignment: CDR1 SQVTM and CDR2 ANQGSEA. This CDR3 is 12 amino acids long. The CDR3 coding sequence is TGCAGCGTTCGCGGGACCACCTACGAGCAGTACTTC. Its translation: CSVRGTTYEQYF.

The chain joins TRBV28 to TRBJ1-4, with TRBD1 matching 9 bases. Germline CDR1 and CDR2: MDHEN and SYDVKM. The CDR3 sequence is 13 residues long. The J segment lost 7 bases and the V segment lost 8 bases, leaving 5 bases of the junction unmatched. The CDR3: CASFGTGFEKLFF. The CDR3 coding sequence is TGTGCCAGCTTCGGGACAGGGTTTGAAAAACTGTTTTTT. Full variable domain (rest looked up from reference TRBV28 and TRBJ1-4): DVKVTQSSRYLVKRTGEKVFLECVQDMDHENMFWYRQDPGLGLRLIYFSYDVKMKEKGDIPEGYSVSREKKERFSLILESASTNQTSMYLCASFGTGFEKLFFGSGTQLSVL.

The rearrangement uses TRBV7-2 and TRBJ2-1; TRBD2 matches at 14 bases. Germline V gene sequence: CDR1 SGHTA, CDR2 FQGNSA. This CDR3 region has 15 residues. Germline trimming cut 5 bases from V and 10 bases from J; bases unmatched to any gene: 7. CDR3 sequence: CASSEGLAGVSEQFF. The CDR3 region has the DNA TGTGCCAGCAGCGAGGGACTAGCGGGAGTTAGCGAGCAGTTCTTC.

The V gene is TRBV5-6, the J gene TRBJ2-7; TRBD2 agrees at 7 bases. With V trimmed by 4 bases and J by 1 base, 2 bases remained unmatched. CDR3 length: 13 amino acids. Germline V gene lookup returns CDR1 SGHDT and CDR2 YYEEEE. CDR3 region: CASSPGGSYEQYF. The CDR3 nucleotides are TGTGCCAGCAGCCCGGGGGGTTCCTACGAGCAGTACTTC.